This section outlines one TCR beta chain sequence together with its context. Time point given: baseline, week 1 (first vaccination visit). As to treatment: pre-vaccination baseline after standard-of-care therapy. The donor cohort comprised cases of new WHO grade 3 or 4 IDH1-mutant, ATRX-lost astrocytoma. This sample was included in a study of a mutant IDH1 vaccine in newly diagnosed glioma. Study background: Before enrollment, the patients had been treated with radiotherapy alone, temozolomide alone, or both together. Most of them had received both.

Only in-frame clones appear in the TCRdb table, and some are missing; sequencing was by immunoSEQ multiplex PCR. The sample includes approximately 54,000 clones, roughly 80% seen only once; the top ten take nearly 20%. Sample: PBMCs, taken from a glioma patient treated with radiotherapy, temozolomide or both. The sequence was obtained from a man younger than 30 with glioma.

CDR3 sequence reads: CRLGGVAEAFF. DNA of the CDR3: TGCAGACTGGGGGGGGTAGCCGAAGCTTTCTTT. The chain employs TRBV20-1 and TRBJ1-1; perhaps TRBD1 as D (5 bases). The CDR3 sequence is 11 residues long. The germline CDR1 and CDR2 sequences are DFQATT and SNEGSKA (reference sequence).